The entry below describes one T cell receptor (beta chain). This clonotype was seen a few times. The target of this receptor is not known. Within one base of it there is no much larger clone, and no base qualities were kept. The sequencer listed for this sample is Illumina NovaSeq 6000. TCRalpha and TCRbeta cDNA libraries were constructed by 5'RACE with constant-segment primers, with sample barcodes and unique molecular identifiers being introduced. RNA was extracted from every sample with Trizol reagent. The libraries were amplified in two PCR steps, and the second step added a second sample barcode and Illumina TruSeq adapters. Libraries were sequenced on an Illumina NovaSeq with 2 x 150 bp paired-end reads. Processing in the source paper ran as follows. The reads were demultiplexed and collapsed into UMI-guided consensus sequences using migec v1.2.7. Using mixcr v2.1.11, the UMI consensuses were aligned to TRA and TRB V and J templates and assembled into clonotypes. A clonotype was counted as expanded or contracted only if both edgeR and NoisET called the change significant, with noise models trained on biological replicates. For edgeR calls, the cutoffs were a false discovery rate-adjusted p below 0.01 and a log2 fold-change threshold of 1. As an exploratory analysis of dynamics, PCA with hierarchical clustering was applied to max-normalized trajectories of the 1000 most abundant clonotypes. Separately sequenced CD4+ and CD8+ repertoires were used to assign a CD4 or CD8 phenotype to each responding clone. The public reads were quality trimmed at Q25 with fastp and then assembled into clones with MiXCR by TCRdb, keeping productive beta chains. Duplicate CDR3 protein sequences are folded into a single record with the most common DNA and genes. TCRdb assigned the V and J calls; the authors' analysis was not used. This sample lists 450,000 to 650,000 distinct CDR3 sequences; just over 20% were detected once. The top ten constitute 9.5% to 15% of the sample.

This record belongs to a study of T-cell memory formation after mild COVID-19 (dated by TCRdb to about 2021). Broadly, across the study: TCR sequence clusters from the two donors were largely donor specific. In a couple of donors, T-cell clones that expanded and contracted after mild COVID-19 were followed by sequencing TCRalpha and TCRbeta repertoires longitudinally. Two young, previously healthy adult volunteers made up the cohort, one male and one female. What the research found in general, with its limitations: Contracting CD4+ clones were found mainly in CM and EM memory subsets, while CD8+ clones were enriched in EMRA. Clones that contracted from day 15 to 85 showed balanced CD4/CD8 phenotypes, whereas a second wave of clones that expanded from day 15 to 37 leaned towards CD4+. The detection of some responding clones in pre-infection memory suggests that pre-existing cross-reactive memory T cells joined the SARS-CoV-2 response. Only a couple of mild cases were covered by the study, and larger cohorts that include severe cases with pre-infection samples were considered necessary. SARS-CoV-2 specificity of the second-wave clones peaking on day 37 was not confirmed.

CDR1 GTSNPN and CDR2 SVGIG are derived from the germline V gene (reference sequence). V loses 6 bases, J loses 7 bases, and the germline ends lie 18 bases apart. The CDR3 contains 13 residues, cysteine and phenylalanine counted. Only CDR3 DNA remains: 39 bases, in frame from the first base. Ficoll-Paque density gradient centrifugation was the method used to isolate PBMCs. The origin of this receptor is an adult woman who had mild COVID-19 (a few samples of this study predate the infection). The sample titles of this study are shuffled in the database, so cell type and time point are left out; the donor was told from shared clones. The specimen was PBMCs or a T cell subset sorted from them (not recorded which). The chain is assembled from TRBV30 and TRBJ1-2, with TRBD1 tentatively as D gene (5 bases match). The bases are TGTGCCTGTGAACGGCGGGACGTAGGTGGCTACACCTTC. Its protein product is CACERRDVGGYTF.